The entry below gives a single T cell receptor beta chain sequence along with its context. These data are taken from a study of T cell responses to AZD1222 COVID-19 vaccine. The junction had 4 bases not matched to a gene; V was cut back by 4 bases and J by 9 bases. CDR1 is SGHTA, CDR2 FQGNSA, per germline. CDR3 length: 14 amino acids. The protocol was immunoSEQ multiplex PCR, while the TCRdb copy is restricted to in-frame clones and leaves out a portion. This sample has about 96,000 clones, with 85% to 90% found just once. The chain couples TRBV7-2 to TRBJ1-6, with TRBD1 identical over 9 bases. The TCR was taken from an adult in good health. Sequencing used peripheral blood, obtained on day 0 of AZD1222 vaccination. The CDR3 nucleotides read TGTGCCAGCAGCTCCCGGGACAGGGTTTCACCCCTCCACTTT. Translation: CASSSRDRVSPLHF.